These 24 T cell receptor beta chains share one sample of origin, sequenced in a study of memory CD4+ T cells and cytomegalovirus serostatus. Here immunoSEQ multiplex PCR was the method, and the copy in TCRdb shows in-frame clones only, minus some. Here the sample spans 85,000 to 100,000 clones, 80% being singletons. The sort gate was single viable CD3+CD4+CD8-CD45RO+ cells for memory CD4+ T cells. Material: memory CD4+ T cells from blood. The receptors come from an adult in good health and CMV-seropositive.

The chain recombines TRBV28 with TRBJ2-7; D call uncertain. V lost 8 bases and J lost 2, with 13 bases in between. The germline CDR1 and CDR2 sequences are MDHEN and SYDVKM. This CDR3 region has 13 residues. This chain's CDR3 is CASHTLDPYEQYF. DNA for the CDR3: TGTGCCAGCCACACACTGGATCCCTACGAGCAGTACTTC.

V usage is TRBV11-2 and J usage is TRBJ2-1; TRBD2 matches at 13 bases. Per germline, CDR1 SGHAT and CDR2 FQNNGV. The CDR3 has 16 amino acids. V shed 1 base, J shed 6 bases, and the junction held 3 bases outside the gene matches. The CDR3, as DNA: TGTGCCAGCAGCTTAGCACTAGCGGGAGGGCCCAATGAGCAGTTCTTC. Translating gives CASSLALAGGPNEQFF. Based on the CDR3 plus reference TRBV11-2 and TRBJ2-1, the full variable domain is EAGVAQSPRYKIIEKRQSVAFWCNPISGHATLYWYQQILGQGPKLLIQFQNNGVVDDSQLPKDRFSAERLKGVDSTLKIQPAKLEDSAVYLCASSLALAGGPNEQFFGPGTRLTVL.

This chain connects TRBV5-1 to TRBJ2-2; the D is unclear. V dropped 0 bases and J dropped 4 bases, with 10 bases sitting between them. This CDR3 is 15 amino acids long. Germline CDR1 SGHRS, CDR2 YFSETQ. CDR3 sequence: CASSLANPSTGELFF. The CDR3 nucleotides are TGCGCCAGCAGCTTGGCCAATCCGAGCACCGGGGAGCTGTTTTTT.

V usage is TRBV7-8 and J usage is TRBJ2-1; possibly TRBD2 for D (6 bases). CDR1 and CDR2 (germline): SGHVS, FQNEAQ. V lost 5 bases, J lost 4 bases, and 12 bases lay in between. The CDR3 has 14 amino acids. The chain's CDR3 is CASSTERAYNEQFF. The DNA of the CDR3 is TGTGCCAGCAGCACCGAGCGGGCGTACAATGAGCAGTTCTTC. Supplemented by reference TRBV7-8 and TRBJ2-1, the full variable domain reads GAGVSQSPRYKVAKRGQDVALRCDPISGHVSLFWYQQALGQGPEFLTYFQNEAQLDKSGLPSDRFFAERPEGSVSTLKIQRTQQEDSAVYLCASSTERAYNEQFFGPGTRLTVL.

This clone was counted only a few times. The V call is TRBV30, the J call TRBJ1-3; D unresolved. Germline V lookup: CDR1 GTSNPN, CDR2 SVGIG (reference sequence). V was cut by 2 bases and J by 0 bases, with 8 bases left in between. The CDR3 is 14 residues long. CDR3 amino acids: CAWSKTTSGNTIYF. The CDR3 region has the DNA TGTGCCTGGAGTAAGACAACCTCTGGAAACACCATATATTTT.

This chain connects TRBV6-6 to TRBJ1-1; TRBD1 might be the D (6 bases). The germline V and J ends were trimmed by 2 bases and 6 bases, with 13 bases remaining between them. The CDR3 length is 14 residues. Per germline, CDR1 MNHNY and CDR2 SVGAGI (reference sequence). The CDR3 DNA follows: TGTGCCAGCAGTTACCGACAGGTGAGCGCTGAAGCTTTCTTT. Residues: CASSYRQVSAEAFF.

This chain links TRBV5-1 with TRBJ2-1; D assignment may be TRBD1 or TRBD2 (5 bases each). Looked up from germline, CDR1 is SGHRS and CDR2 is YFSETQ. Trimming removed 0 bases from V and 4 bases from J, with 11 bases in between. This CDR3 has 15 amino acids. The CDR3 region has the DNA TGCGCCAGCAGCTTGGGAGAGGGACCATACAATGAGCAGTTCTTC. Amino acid sequence: CASSLGEGPYNEQFF. The whole variable domain, filled in from reference TRBV5-1 and TRBJ2-1, reads KAGVTQTPRYLIKTRGQQVTLSCSPISGHRSVSWYQQTPGQGLQFLFEYFSETQRNKGNFPGRFSGRQFSNSRSEMNVSTLELGDSALYLCASSLGEGPYNEQFFGPGTRLTVL.

This chain links TRBV5-4 with TRBJ2-7; 10 nucleotides match TRBD1. The CDR3 length is 15 residues. V shed 2 bases and J 1 base; nucleotides not matched to a gene: 3. Germline values: CDR1 SGHNT, CDR2 YYREEE (reference sequence). The CDR3 protein is CASSFGTGDSYEQYF. The CDR3 coding sequence is TGTGCCAGCAGCTTCGGGACAGGGGATTCCTACGAGCAGTACTTC.

On this clone: One junction end does not reproduce the germline sequence, and a read error may be involved. The chain uses TRBV5-6 and TRBJ1-2; D is unclear. This CDR3 is 12 amino acids long. CDR1 is SGHDT and CDR2 is YYEEEE in the germline V gene. The CDR3 region has the DNA TGTACCAGCAGCTCCCACGCGCAGGGCTACACCTTC. Its translation is CTSSSHAQGYTF.

The chain couples TRBV7-2 to TRBJ2-1; 8 bases are shared with TRBD2. The germline CDR1 and CDR2 sequences are SGHTA and FQGNSA. With 2 bases clipped from V and 2 bases from J, the junction kept 5 bases outside the gene matches. The CDR3 has 16 amino acids. As DNA, the CDR3 is TGTGCCAGCAGCTTACTTCTTAGCGGGGCCTACAATGAGCAGTTCTTC. It encodes CASSLLLSGAYNEQFF.

The chain uses TRBV11-2 and TRBJ2-3; 10 bases align to TRBD1. V was pared by 5 bases and J by 0 bases, with 8 bases of the junction left unmatched. The CDR3 spans 17 residues. Per germline, CDR1 SGHAT and CDR2 FQNNGV. The CDR3 nucleotides are TGTGCCAGCAGCCTGTTCGGGACAGGGGAAAGCACAGATACGCAGTATTTT. This codes for CASSLFGTGESTDTQYF.

This clone was seen once. The rearrangement uses TRBV2 and TRBJ2-1, with 7 bases fitting TRBD2. Per germline, CDR1 SNHLY and CDR2 FYNNEI. The CDR3 totals 13 residues. The J segment lost 8 bases and the V segment lost 1 base, leaving 2 bases of the junction unmatched. CDR3 bases: TGTGCCAGCAGTGAAGGGACTAGTTATGAGCAGTTCTTC. It specifies CASSEGTSYEQFF.

On this clone: The same CDR3 is also encoded by other DNA sequences in this sample. The chain recombines TRBV4-2 with TRBJ2-7; no clear D gene. The CDR3 is 13 amino acids. Germline loops: CDR1 LGHNA, CDR2 YNFKEQ. Trimming took off 0 bases at V and 1 base at J, with 4 bases between the two ends. The CDR3 reads CASSQESSYEQYF. CDR3 nucleotides: TGTGCCAGCAGCCAAGAGAGTTCCTACGAGCAGTACTTC.

This clone has a handful of counts. V is TRBV19 and J is TRBJ2-2; D not certain. The CDR3 is 14 amino acids. Per the germline V gene, CDR1 is LNHDA and CDR2 is SQIVND (reference sequence). The ends were cut back, 5 bases at V and 2 bases at J, with 9 bases in the middle. This CDR3 reads CASSPRINTGELFF. The CDR3 region has the DNA TGTGCCAGTAGTCCACGGATAAACACCGGGGAGCTGTTTTTT.

This clone was recorded once. This chain uses TRBV18 with TRBJ2-7, with TRBD2 identical over 10 bases. The CDR3 is 15 residues long. Per the germline V gene, CDR1 is KGHSH and CDR2 is LQKENI. V lost 6 bases and J lost 0; bases outside the gene matches: 5. CDR3 DNA sequence: TGTGCCAGCTCCCCTGGACTAGCGGACTCCTACGAGCAGTACTTC. Amino acid sequence: CASSPGLADSYEQYF.

The rearrangement uses TRBV7-8 and TRBJ2-1, with 10 bases aligning to TRBD2. Trimming cost V 1 base and J 4 bases; bases outside gene matches: 4. The CDR3 is 16 residues long. Germline-derived CDR1 and CDR2 are SGHVS and FQNEAQ. CDR3 bases: TGTGCCAGCAGCTTAGTTACTAGCGGGGCATACAATGAGCAGTTCTTC. It encodes CASSLVTSGAYNEQFF.

This clone appeared a single time. The rearrangement links TRBV28 to TRBJ2-7; 7 nucleotides align to TRBD1. Germline CDR1 reads MDHEN; CDR2 reads SYDVKM. Unmatched junction bases numbered 1, after V lost 5 bases and J lost 3 bases. This CDR3 comprises 12 residues. CDR3 DNA: TGTGCCAGCAGTAGACAGGGCTACGAGCAGTACTTC. Translating it yields CASSRQGYEQYF.

This CDR3 is CASRRTGFWGTEAFF. The CDR3, as DNA: TGTGCCAGCAGGCGGACAGGGTTCTGGGGTACTGAAGCTTTCTTT. This rearrangement joins TRBV2 to TRBJ1-1; 8 bases match TRBD1. The CDR3 runs 15 residues. Germline values: CDR1 SNHLY, CDR2 FYNNEI. Trimming cost V 6 bases and J 5 bases; bases outside gene matches: 11.

The rearrangement joins TRBV19 to TRBJ2-2; TRBD1 might be the D (6 bases). The CDR3 runs to 15 residues. The V gene lost 8 bases and the J gene lost 4 bases, with 17 bases spanning the gap. From germline, CDR1 is LNHDA and CDR2 SQIVND (reference sequence). The CDR3 DNA sequence: TGTGCCAGTCGTTCCACAGGGAAGGGCACCGGGGAGCTGTTTTTT. Protein: CASRSTGKGTGELFF.

This chain connects TRBV6-6 to TRBJ1-1; a possible D gene is TRBD1 (5 bases). V was cut by 5 bases and J by 0 bases, with 16 bases left in between. Germline-derived CDR1 and CDR2 are MNHNY and SVGAGI (reference sequence). There are 16 residues in the CDR3. The CDR3 here is CASSHFDRSLNTEAFF. The DNA for the CDR3 is TGTGCCAGCAGTCACTTCGACAGAAGCTTGAACACTGAAGCTTTCTTT.

The V and J genes are TRBV9 and TRBJ2-1; 11 positions agree with TRBD2. The CDR3 runs to 16 residues. CDR1 SGDLS and CDR2 YYNGEE come from the germline V gene. V was clipped by 2 bases and J by 3 bases; unmatched bases: 4. CDR3 amino acids: CASSVGLADLYNEQFF. DNA for the CDR3: TGTGCCAGCAGCGTGGGACTAGCGGACCTCTACAATGAGCAGTTCTTC.

The chain is built from TRBV15 and TRBJ2-1; D unclear. Per the germline V gene, CDR1 is LNHNV and CDR2 is YYDKDF (reference sequence). CDR3 size: 13 residues. Trimming left V 0 bases short and J 4 bases short, with 4 bases between. The CDR3: CATSRDEYNEQFF. CDR3 in DNA: TGTGCCACCAGCAGAGATGAGTACAATGAGCAGTTCTTC.

The J gene is TRBJ1-2, the V gene TRBV7-2, with 10 nucleotides matching TRBD1. The CDR3 runs to 15 residues. V shed 5 bases and J 4 bases; nucleotides not matched to a gene: 7. Germline V gene lookup returns CDR1 SGHTA and CDR2 FQGNSA. This chain's CDR3 is CASSGRDRGVYGYTF. In DNA, the CDR3 is TGTGCCAGCAGCGGCCGGGACAGGGGTGTCTATGGCTACACCTTC.

The chain employs TRBV28 and TRBJ2-6; D is unclear. The germline V gene encodes CDR1 MDHEN and CDR2 SYDVKM. CDR3 length: 15 amino acids. V lost 0 bases, J lost 2 bases, and 5 bases lay in between. The CDR3 here is CASSLWQAGANVLTF. For the CDR3, the DNA is TGTGCCAGCAGTTTATGGCAGGCTGGGGCCAACGTCCTGACTTTC.